These 23 T cell receptor beta chains came from one sample sequenced in a study of HIV-infected patients and healthy controls. Alpha and beta constant-region primers primed reverse transcription of about 470 ng RNA. Using multiplexing indices, alpha and beta chain libraries were generated apart by chain-specific third strand synthesis. TCRdb analysed the 5' RACE reads with MiXCR anew, one entry per CDR3 protein. The sample carries under 450 distinct CDR3 sequences, 60% to 80% recorded once. All unsorted peripheral T cells were captured because whole blood was used without fractionation. Sequencing used blood, obtained before antiretroviral therapy. The source is an adult with HIV infection.

Concerning this clonotype itself: A library prepared for alpha chains yielded this beta chain as an off-target read; its size is of little meaning. The rearrangement links TRBV3-1 to TRBJ1-1; D is unresolved. The germline V gene has CDR1 LGHDT and CDR2 YNNKEL (reference sequence). This CDR3 comprises 14 residues. Trimming shortened V by 3 bases and J by 2 bases, and 10 bases separated the two germline ends. The CDR3 sequence: CASSHGEANTEAFF. The CDR3, as DNA: TGTGCCAGCAGCCACGGGGAGGCTAACACTGAAGCTTTCTTT.

This clonotype was picked up one time. This beta chain slipped into a library made for alpha chains as a stray read, so its size is not meaningful. This chain uses TRBV12-3 or TRBV12-4 with TRBJ2-3; 13 bases match TRBD2. J lost 2 bases, V lost 6 bases, and 5 bases had no gene match. The CDR3 is made up of 16 amino acids. The CDR3 coding sequence is TGTGCCAGCAGCACTACTAGCGGGGGGGCCACAGATACGCAGTATTTT. It specifies CASSTTSGGATDTQYF.

As to this clonotype: Because the library targeted alpha chains, this beta chain is an off-target read whose size means little. The rearrangement links TRBV28 to TRBJ2-6; no reliable D call. Trimming removed 5 bases at V and 2 bases at J, with 7 bases between. Germline V lookup: CDR1 MDHEN, CDR2 SYDVKM. The CDR3 runs 14 residues. The CDR3 sequence is CASSAPAGANVLTF. In nucleotides, the CDR3 is TGTGCCAGCAGTGCCCCGGCTGGGGCCAACGTCCTGACTTTC.

The count of this clonotype is one. This beta chain turned up in a library designed for alpha chains; as an off-target read, its abundance says little. The chain is built from TRBV12-3 or TRBV12-4 and TRBJ1-3; TRBD1 agrees at 7 bases. V dropped 5 bases and J dropped 0; count of bases not matched to a gene: 7. This CDR3 is built from 16 residues. The CDR3 region has the DNA TGTGCCAGCAGTAAGGGACAGACCATCTCTGGAAACACCATATATTTT. This translates into CASSKGQTISGNTIYF.

Judged by abundance, this clonotype is hyperexpanded. This beta chain turned up in a library designed for alpha chains; as an off-target read, its abundance says little. This rearrangement joins TRBV11-1 to TRBJ2-3, with TRBD1 as a possible D gene (6 bases). Germline assignment: CDR1 SGHAT and CDR2 FQDESV (reference sequence). The CDR3 contains 15 residues. Trimming left V 5 bases short and J 1 base short, with 13 bases between. CDR3 loop: CASSPRDTGTDTQYF. The DNA for the CDR3 is TGTGCCAGCAGCCCAAGGGACACCGGCACAGATACGCAGTATTTT.

Concerning this clonotype itself: This beta chain is an off-target read within a library intended for alpha chains, so its frequency means little. DNA of the CDR3: TGTGCCAGCAGCTTATTTGGGGTGACTCAAGAGACCCAGTACTTC. It codes for CASSLFGVTQETQYF. V gene TRBV7-3 combines with J gene TRBJ2-5; unclear D gene. The CDR3 is made up of 15 amino acids. Germline lookup yields CDR1 SGHTA and CDR2 FQGTGA. V was clipped by 2 bases and J by 2 bases, with 12 bases between them. The complete variable domain, with remaining parts taken from reference TRBV7-3 and TRBJ2-5, reads GAGVSQTPSNKVTEKGKYVELRCDPISGHTALYWYRQSLGQGPEFLIYFQGTGAADDSGLPNDRFFAVRPEGSVSTLKIQRTERGDSAVYLCASSLFGVTQETQYFGPGTRLLVL.

Turning to this clonotype: This beta chain was picked up by a library intended for alpha chains and is off target, so its count carries little meaning. This chain uses TRBV30 with TRBJ2-6; D gene ambiguous. CDR1 and CDR2 from the germline V gene are GTSNPN and SVGIG (reference sequence). This CDR3 has 14 residues. The V gene lost 6 bases and the J gene lost 1 base, with 10 bases spanning the gap. The CDR3 loop is CACHPTSGANVLTF. In nucleotides, the CDR3 is TGTGCCTGCCATCCCACTTCTGGGGCCAACGTCCTGACTTTC.

This clonotype was recorded a few times. This beta chain is a stray sequence in a library constructed for alpha chains; its clone size is not meaningful. The chain carries TRBV5-4 and TRBJ2-3; D gene ambiguous. The CDR3 has 15 residues. Germline V lookup: CDR1 SGHNT, CDR2 YYREEE (reference sequence). Trimming took 0 bases from V and 0 from J, leaving 8 bases between them. The chain's CDR3 is CASSLAHTSTDTQYF. CDR3 bases: TGTGCCAGCAGCTTGGCACATACTAGCACAGATACGCAGTATTTT.

Turning to this clonotype: This beta chain slipped into a library made for alpha chains as a stray read, so its size is not meaningful. CDR3 sequence: CASTSGDGNQPQHF. In nucleotides, the CDR3 is TGTGCCAGCACTTCAGGGGACGGCAATCAGCCCCAGCATTTT. The chain combines TRBV6-1 with TRBJ1-5; maybe TRBD1 (6 bases). The V and J ends lost 7 bases and 2 bases respectively, with 12 bases between them. The germline CDR1 and CDR2 sequences are MNHNS and SASEGT. The CDR3 spans 14 residues.

A remark on this clonotype: The library was prepared for alpha chains; this beta chain is a stray read, so its frequency means little. The chain is built from TRBV9 and TRBJ2-7; 7 bases are shared with TRBD2. Losses at the gene ends were 0 bases for V and 5 bases for J; bases not matched to a gene: 8. Germline loops: CDR1 SGDLS, CDR2 YYNGEE. CDR3 length equals 15 residues. In DNA form, the CDR3 reads TGTGCCAGCAGCGTAGGAACAGCGGGGCTCAACGAGCAGTACTTC. Its translation: CASSVGTAGLNEQYF.

Only one count was recorded for this clonotype. This beta chain is off target for a library built for alpha chains, so its abundance means little. This rearrangement joins TRBV4-3 to TRBJ2-3; D is possibly TRBD1 (6 bases). CDR1 and CDR2 from the germline V gene are LGHNA and YSLEER. This CDR3 has 16 residues. V gave up 0 bases and J gave up 2 bases, with 12 bases separating them. The CDR3 DNA follows: TGCGCCAGCAGCCAAGATCTGACAGGCGCCACAGATACGCAGTATTTT. Its protein is CASSQDLTGATDTQYF.

As to this clonotype: Being off target in a library aimed at alpha chains, this beta chain has a size of little meaning. This chain uses TRBV10-3 with TRBJ1-2; D is possibly TRBD1 (5 bases). Germline-derived CDR1 and CDR2 are ENHRY and SYGVKD. Between the trimmed V and J ends, which lost 10 bases and 6 bases, there was a span of 18 bases. CDR3 size: 13 residues. In DNA, the CDR3 is TGTGCCACCCCGGGCCGGGGCGCGGATGGCTACACCTTC. It yields the protein CATPGRGADGYTF.

On this clonotype itself: A library made for alpha chains picked up this beta chain off target, so its size means little. This chain connects TRBV5-1 to TRBJ2-3; maybe TRBD1 (5 bases). Trimming removed 1 base at V and 0 bases at J, with 9 bases between. CDR1 is SGHRS, CDR2 YFSETQ, per germline. The CDR3 spans 15 residues. For the CDR3, the DNA is TGCGCCAGCAGCTTGCTCAGGGAAAGCACAGATACGCAGTATTTT. It yields the protein CASSLLRESTDTQYF.

On this clonotype: This beta chain is a stray sequence in a library constructed for alpha chains; its clone size is not meaningful. V and J are TRBV7-2 and TRBJ2-5; possible D gene TRBD1, 6 bases. The CDR3 runs 14 residues. The germline gives CDR1 SGHTA, CDR2 FQGNSA. Between the trimmed V and J ends, which lost 5 bases and 3 bases, there was a span of 13 bases. For the CDR3, the DNA is TGTGCCAGCAGCCTCCTAGGGGGAGAAGAGACCCAGTACTTC. Translated, it gives CASSLLGGEETQYF.

On this clonotype: The size of this beta chain means little, since it is a stray read in a library made for alpha chains. The chain joins TRBV20-1 to TRBJ2-3; the D is unclear. V was pared by 4 bases and J by 7 bases, with 27 bases between. This CDR3 is 17 amino acids long. The V gene's germline CDR1 is DFQATT and CDR2 SNEGSKA (reference sequence). The CDR3 region has the DNA TGCAGTGCTAAGTACCCATTCGACTCCACACTCTTTTATACGCAGTATTTT. Amino acid sequence: CSAKYPFDSTLFYTQYF.

Comment on this clonotype: This beta chain is a stray sequence in a library constructed for alpha chains; its clone size is not meaningful. This sequence joins TRBV3-1 and TRBJ2-3; possible D gene TRBD2, 5 bases. Germline V lookup: CDR1 LGHDT, CDR2 YNNKEL (reference sequence). The CDR3 extends over 14 amino acids. V lost 7 bases, J lost 0 bases, and 11 bases lay in between. The CDR3 DNA is TGTGCCAGCACCACGGACTGGAGCACAGATACGCAGTATTTT. Residues: CASTTDWSTDTQYF.

Regarding this clonotype: Little can be read into the size of this beta chain, an off-target read in a library designed for alpha chains. This rearrangement joins TRBV19 to TRBJ1-5; D unresolved. Germline CDR1 and CDR2: LNHDA and SQIVND (reference sequence). The V gene lost 8 bases and the J gene lost 6 bases, with 14 bases spanning the gap. The CDR3 runs 13 residues. The CDR3 loop reads CASYGIPGQPQHF. The CDR3 bases are TGTGCCAGTTACGGGATACCCGGTCAGCCCCAGCATTTT. Filled out from reference TRBV19 and TRBJ1-5, the complete variable domain reads DGGITQSPKYLFRKEGQNVTLSCEQNLNHDAMYWYRQDPGQGLRLIYYSQIVNDFQKGDIAEGYSVSREKKESFPLTVTSAQKNPTAFYLCASYGIPGQPQHFGDGTRLSIL.

Concerning this clonotype itself: This beta chain is an off-target read within a library intended for alpha chains, so its frequency means little. The chain carries TRBV11-2 and TRBJ2-2, with D perhaps matching TRBD2 (6 bases). This CDR3 spans 14 amino acids. The germline CDR1 and CDR2 sequences are SGHAT and FQNNGV. V was shortened by 4 bases and J by 1 base, with 7 bases between the two germline ends. CDR3 sequence reads: CASSSGRNTGELFF. The CDR3 DNA reads as TGTGCCAGCAGCTCCGGGAGGAACACCGGGGAGCTGTTTTTT.

In regard to this clonotype: This beta chain is an off-target read within a library intended for alpha chains, so its frequency means little. The chain carries TRBV27 and TRBJ2-1; D ambiguous. Germline V CDR1 and CDR2: MNHEY, SMNVEV (reference sequence). The CDR3 is made up of 12 amino acids. V was clipped by 6 bases and J by 5 bases, with 8 bases between them. The CDR3 bases are TGTGCCAGCAGAGCAGATCACAATGAGCAGTTCTTC. It encodes CASRADHNEQFF.

Concerning this clonotype itself: The size of this beta chain means little, since it is a stray read in a library made for alpha chains. The chain joins TRBV28 to TRBJ1-2; no firm D call. The CDR3 covers 13 residues. Germline values: CDR1 MDHEN, CDR2 SYDVKM. Trimming stripped 4 bases from V and 2 bases from J, with 8 bases between. The CDR3: CASSYAGNYGYTF. The DNA for the CDR3 is TGTGCCAGCAGTTATGCGGGAAACTATGGCTACACCTTC.

Points on this clonotype: The library was prepared for alpha chains; this beta chain is a stray read, so its frequency means little. The V and J genes are TRBV29-1 and TRBJ1-2, with D tentatively TRBD1 (6 bases). The CDR3 covers 15 residues. V lost 0 bases and J lost 3, with 14 bases in between. The V gene's germline CDR1 is SQVTM and CDR2 ANQGSEA. CDR3: CSVEDTGGAHYGYTF. CDR3 in DNA: TGCAGCGTTGAAGATACCGGGGGCGCCCACTATGGCTACACCTTC. Supplemented by reference TRBV29-1 and TRBJ1-2, the full variable domain reads SAVISQKPSRDICQRGTSLTIQCQVDSQVTMMFWYRQQPGQSLTLIATANQGSEATYESGFVIDKFPISRPNLTFSTLTVSNMSPEDSSIYLCSVEDTGGAHYGYTFGSGTRLTVV.

With regard to this clonotype: The library was built for alpha chains, so this beta chain is an off-target read and its size means little. The rearrangement links TRBV5-1 to TRBJ2-1; D tentatively reads TRBD1 or TRBD2 (6 bases each). CDR1 and CDR2 from the germline V gene are SGHRS and YFSETQ. Trimming removed 7 bases from V and 4 bases from J, with 15 bases in between. This CDR3 spans 14 amino acids. The CDR3 DNA reads TGCGCCAGCTCCCCCCGGGGGCAGTACAATGAGCAGTTCTTC. Residues: CASSPRGQYNEQFF.

Concerning this clonotype: This beta chain lies outside the target of a library built for alpha chains; its clone size means little. In DNA, the CDR3 is TGCAGTGCTTTTCTTTGGAGGGGCCCAGATACGCAGTATTTT. This translates into CSAFLWRGPDTQYF. The J gene is TRBJ2-3, the V gene TRBV20-1; possibly TRBD2 for D (6 bases). In germline, CDR1 is DFQATT, CDR2 SNEGSKA (reference sequence). The V end lost 5 bases, the J end lost 4 bases, and 16 bases lay between the germline ends. This CDR3 comprises 14 residues.